The present T cell receptor (beta chain) was sequenced within a study of cytomegalovirus exposure and HLA in healthy donors. The CDR3 spans 15 residues. Trimming took 1 base from V and 0 from J, leaving 10 bases between them. Germline V CDR1 and CDR2: SQVTM, ANQGSEA. The PCR had 60 Vbeta and 13 Jbeta primers. Profiled with immunoSEQ multiplex PCR; TCRdb holds only in-frame clones, not every one. This table has under 110,000 clones, 60% to 85% appearing once. The specimen sequenced was PBMCs. This sequence was found in a male donor in good health and CMV-seropositive. The rearrangement joins TRBV29-1 to TRBJ2-1; D may be TRBD1 (5 bases). CDR3: CSVEGGEYSYNEQFF. In DNA, the CDR3 is TGCAGCGTTGAAGGGGGCGAGTACTCCTACAATGAGCAGTTCTTC.